The present entry profiles one T cell receptor (beta chain) with its context. What it binds is unknown. Patients sequenced had flow cytometry evidence of CD8+CD57+ cell expansion. Each patient gave a blood sample that was collected before any therapy had been received. The sample is drawn from a study of CD8+CD57+ T cells in acquired aplastic anemia. Study summary: Across the sorted CD4+ and CD8+ cells, DNA amounts averaged roughly 3 ug.

Trimming pared 1 base from V and 2 bases from J, leaving 9 bases between. CDR1 and CDR2 from the germline V gene are SNHLY and FYNNEI. The CDR3 runs 14 residues. Genomic DNA served as template for TCR beta VDJ and CDR3 profiling. MiXCR, run by TCRdb on the reads, gives a single entry per CDR3 protein. The sample carries about 160,000 distinct CDR3 sequences, 45% to 55% recorded once. Study results and caveats: For CD8+ Simpson's diversity, patients and controls showed no significant difference. Almost 30 shared CD8+ CDR3s appeared highly expressed within patients' immunodominant clones.

The clonotype comes from a human donor with aplastic anemia. V and J are TRBV2 and TRBJ2-7; D is undetermined. Sequenced input: sorted CD4+, CD8+, or CD8+CD57+ T cells (not recorded which) from PBMCs. CDR3 in amino acids: CASSEDPQAYEQYF. CDR3 coding DNA: TGTGCCAGCAGTGAAGATCCTCAGGCCTACGAGCAGTACTTC.